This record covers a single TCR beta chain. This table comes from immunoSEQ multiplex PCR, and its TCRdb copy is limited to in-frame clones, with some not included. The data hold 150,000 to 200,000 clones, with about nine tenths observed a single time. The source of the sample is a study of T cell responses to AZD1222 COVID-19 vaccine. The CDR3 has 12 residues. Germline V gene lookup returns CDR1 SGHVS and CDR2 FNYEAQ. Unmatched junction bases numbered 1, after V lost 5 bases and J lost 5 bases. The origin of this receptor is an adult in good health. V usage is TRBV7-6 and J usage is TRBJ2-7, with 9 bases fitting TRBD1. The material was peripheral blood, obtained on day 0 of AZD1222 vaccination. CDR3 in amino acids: CASSRDRDEQYF. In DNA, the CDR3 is TGTGCCAGCAGCCGGGACAGGGACGAGCAGTACTTC.